These 15 T cell receptor beta chains were all obtained from the same sample, sequenced in a study of Graves' ophthalmopathy and Graves' hyperthyroidism. RNA served as the template for amplifying TCR beta CDR3 regions. RT-PCR in the first round used HTBI primers; a second-round multiplex PCR followed. TCRdb re-derived calls from the multiplex PCR reads in MiXCR, one entry per CDR3 protein. This repertoire shows approximately 1.2 million distinct CDR3 sequences, about 35% found once; its top ten account for around 10%. The sequenced sample consisted of peripheral blood or thyroid tissue (not recorded which). These TCRs come from an adult man with Graves' hyperthyroidism.

The chain couples TRBV5-1 to TRBJ1-1, with D possibly TRBD1 on 5 matching bases. CDR1 and CDR2 (germline): SGHRS, YFSETQ. Trimming removed 4 bases from V and 0 bases from J, with 13 bases in between. The CDR3 runs to 15 residues. CDR3 sequence: CASSPRQRMNTEAFF. For the CDR3, the DNA is TGCGCCAGCAGCCCCCGACAGAGAATGAACACTGAAGCTTTCTTT.

The CDR3: CASSKIIAGDEQFF. The CDR3 DNA follows: TGTGCCAGTAGCAAGATAATAGCGGGAGATGAGCAGTTCTTC. The V call is TRBV19, the J call TRBJ2-1, with 9 bases lining up with TRBD2. Trimming took 6 bases from V and 8 from J; bases not matched to a gene: 8. The germline gives CDR1 LNHDA, CDR2 SQIVND (reference sequence). There are 14 residues in the CDR3.

The rearrangement uses TRBV2 and TRBJ1-2; D remains unclear. This CDR3 is 10 amino acids long. The V gene lost 8 bases and the J gene lost 4 bases, with 5 bases spanning the gap. Per the germline V gene, CDR1 is SNHLY and CDR2 is FYNNEI. CDR3 sequence reads: CASVAYGYTF. CDR3 sequence (DNA): TGTGCCAGCGTAGCCTATGGCTACACCTTC. The full variable domain, rest sourced from reference TRBV2 and TRBJ1-2, is EPEVTQTPSHQVTQMGQEVILRCVPISNHLYFYWYRQILGQKVEFLVSFYNNEISEKSEIFDDQFSVERPDGSNFTLKIRSTKLEDSAMYFCASVAYGYTFGSGTRLTVV.

This clonotype showed up just a few times. V usage is TRBV27 and J usage is TRBJ1-2, with TRBD1 matching 7 bases. After removal of 4 bases from V and 4 bases from J, the junction contained 15 bases not matched to a gene. The CDR3 spans 17 residues. Looked up from germline, CDR1 is MNHEY and CDR2 is SMNVEV (reference sequence). CDR3 DNA sequence: TGTGCCAGCAGTTCCCGCAGGACAGGCACCACCATCTATGGCTACACCTTC. This encodes CASSSRRTGTTIYGYTF.

Ten or more counts support this clonotype. This chain uses TRBV24-1 with TRBJ1-4, with D uncertain. V was pared by 4 bases and J by 8 bases, with 16 bases between. This CDR3 has 15 amino acids. The germline V gene encodes CDR1 KGHDR and CDR2 SFDVKD. The CDR3 nucleotides read TGTGCCACCAGTGACTCCGGACGGGAGCGGGAAAAACTGTTTTTT. Encoded protein: CATSDSGREREKLFF.

This chain connects TRBV7-2 to TRBJ2-5; TRBD2 matches at 13 bases. The CDR3 has 15 amino acids. CDR1 is SGHTA, CDR2 FQGNSA, per germline. Trimming took 6 bases from V and 5 from J; bases not matched to a gene: 6. This chain's CDR3 is CASRPGLAGWETQYF. CDR3 coding DNA: TGTGCCAGCAGACCGGGACTAGCGGGGTGGGAGACCCAGTACTTC.

This clonotype was detected ten times or more. The CDR3 bases are TGTGCCAGTGGAGGACAGGCGGAGACCCAGTACTTC. Residues: CASGGQAETQYF. The chain is built from TRBV28 and TRBJ2-5, with 7 bases identical to TRBD1. Germline assignment: CDR1 MDHEN and CDR2 SYDVKM. The V and J ends lost 9 bases and 5 bases, in that order; junction bases with no gene match: 6. This CDR3 has 12 residues.

To note about this clonotype: At one end, the junction sequence differs from germline, possibly due to a read error. The J gene is TRBJ1-1, the V gene TRBV9; D not resolved. Germline V gene data show CDR1 as SGDLS and CDR2 as YYNGEE. CDR3 length equals 14 residues. The CDR3 nucleotides read TGTGCCAGCAGCTCAAGAGGTTGGAACACTGAAGCTTGCTTT. Translating gives CASSSRGWNTEACF. The full variable domain, completed using reference TRBV9 and TRBJ1-1, is DSGVTQTPKHLITATGQRVTLRCSPRSGDLSVYWYQQSLDQGLQFLIQYYNGEERAKGNILERFSAQQFPDLHSELNLSSLELGDSALYFCASSSRGWNTEACFGQGTRLTVV.

V is TRBV20-1 and J is TRBJ1-4, with D maybe TRBD1 (5 bases). In germline, CDR1 is DFQATT, CDR2 SNEGSKA (reference sequence). This CDR3 spans 15 amino acids. V was clipped by 1 base and J by 5 bases, with 14 bases between them. In DNA form, the CDR3 reads TGCAGTGCTAGAGTTAGGGGACGGTTCAATGAAAAACTGTTTTTT. This translates into CSARVRGRFNEKLFF.

This clonotype was seen repeatedly, ten times or more. The chain joins TRBV2 to TRBJ1-5, with a tentative D call TRBD1 (5 bases). The V gene lost 0 bases and the J gene lost 2 bases, with 8 bases spanning the gap. Germline loops: CDR1 SNHLY, CDR2 FYNNEI. The CDR3 extends over 15 amino acids. The CDR3 is CASSEALGGNQPQHF. CDR3 in DNA: TGTGCCAGCAGTGAAGCCTTGGGGGGCAATCAGCCCCAGCATTTT.

This clonotype has just one count. The rearrangement uses TRBV10-3 and TRBJ2-7; TRBD1 matches at 7 bases. Trimming at V came to 10 bases and at J to 3 bases, leaving 9 bases not matched to a gene. The germline V gene encodes CDR1 ENHRY and CDR2 SYGVKD. This CDR3 comprises 13 residues. The CDR3 loop reads CATTGQQLYEQYF. The CDR3 region has the DNA TGTGCCACCACGGGACAGCAACTCTACGAGCAGTACTTC.

This clonotype has only a few counts. V is TRBV5-1 and J is TRBJ2-7; D may be TRBD2 (6 bases). Trimming shortened V by 0 bases and J by 2 bases, and 15 bases separated the two germline ends. In germline, CDR1 is SGHRS, CDR2 YFSETQ. The CDR3 extends over 16 amino acids. CDR3 protein: CASSLGIGTAAYEQYF. The CDR3 DNA follows: TGCGCCAGCAGCTTGGGGATCGGGACTGCAGCCTACGAGCAGTACTTC.

In regard to this clonotype: The CDR3 ends on some other residue instead of the conserved phenylalanine or tryptophan, so this is likely a read error. The chain carries TRBV19 and TRBJ1-1, with TRBD1 matching 8 bases. The trim removed 3 bases at V and 7 bases at J, leaving 1 base unmatched. In germline, CDR1 is LNHDA, CDR2 SQIVND (reference sequence). CDR3 size: 12 residues. This CDR3 reads CASSMTGDEAFL. The CDR3 bases are TGTGCCAGTAGTATGACAGGGGATGAAGCTTTCCTT.

The sample holds a few counts of this clonotype. CDR3 coding DNA: TGTGCCAGCAGCGTAGAGGGACTTGAGACAGATACGCAGTATTTT. Residues: CASSVEGLETDTQYF. The chain employs TRBV9 and TRBJ2-3; D possibly corresponds to TRBD2 (6 bases). Germline values: CDR1 SGDLS, CDR2 YYNGEE. With 0 bases removed from V and 3 bases from J, the gap between germline ends came to 11 bases. This CDR3 spans 15 amino acids.

The chain combines TRBV30 with TRBJ1-2; D possibly corresponds to TRBD1 (5 bases). Germline V CDR1 and CDR2: GTSNPN, SVGIG (reference sequence). This CDR3 region has 14 residues. V was shortened by 4 bases and J by 8 bases, with 20 bases between the two germline ends. CDR3 loop: CAWKAGLVMEGYTF. For the CDR3, the DNA is TGTGCCTGGAAGGCAGGGCTGGTCATGGAGGGCTACACCTTC.